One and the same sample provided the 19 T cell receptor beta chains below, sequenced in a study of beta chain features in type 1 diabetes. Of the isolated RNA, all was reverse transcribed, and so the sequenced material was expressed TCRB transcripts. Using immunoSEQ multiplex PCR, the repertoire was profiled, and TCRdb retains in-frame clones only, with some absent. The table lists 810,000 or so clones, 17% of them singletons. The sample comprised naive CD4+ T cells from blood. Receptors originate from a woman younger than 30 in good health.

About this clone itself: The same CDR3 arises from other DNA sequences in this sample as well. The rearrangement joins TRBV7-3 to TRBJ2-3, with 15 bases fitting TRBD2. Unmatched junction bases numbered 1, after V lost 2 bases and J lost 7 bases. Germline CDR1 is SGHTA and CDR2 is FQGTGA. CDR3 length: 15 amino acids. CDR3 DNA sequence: TGTGCCAGCAGCTTAGGGACTAGCGGGAGGAATACGCAGTATTTT. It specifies CASSLGTSGRNTQYF.

CDR3 sequence (DNA): TGTGCCAGCAGCGTAGGGGCTAGTCGTAGGTCCTACAATGAGCAGTTCTTC. Protein product: CASSVGASRRSYNEQFF. V is TRBV9 and J is TRBJ2-1; D call uncertain. Trimming shortened V by 0 bases and J by 1 base, and 14 bases separated the two germline ends. Per the germline V gene, CDR1 is SGDLS and CDR2 is YYNGEE. The CDR3 totals 17 residues.

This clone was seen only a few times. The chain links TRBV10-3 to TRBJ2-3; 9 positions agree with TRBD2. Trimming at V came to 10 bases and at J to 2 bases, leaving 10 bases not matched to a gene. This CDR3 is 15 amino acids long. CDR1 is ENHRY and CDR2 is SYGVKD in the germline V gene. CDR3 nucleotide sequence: TGTGCCACGGCCCTTAGCGGGAGAACCACAGATACGCAGTATTTT. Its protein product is CATALSGRTTDTQYF.

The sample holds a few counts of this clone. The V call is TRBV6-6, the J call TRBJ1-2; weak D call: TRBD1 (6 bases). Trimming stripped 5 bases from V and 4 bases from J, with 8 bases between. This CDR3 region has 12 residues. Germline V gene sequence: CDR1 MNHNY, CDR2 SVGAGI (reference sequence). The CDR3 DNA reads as TGTGCCAGCAGTGGGGGCCTCTATGGCTACACCTTC. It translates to CASSGGLYGYTF.

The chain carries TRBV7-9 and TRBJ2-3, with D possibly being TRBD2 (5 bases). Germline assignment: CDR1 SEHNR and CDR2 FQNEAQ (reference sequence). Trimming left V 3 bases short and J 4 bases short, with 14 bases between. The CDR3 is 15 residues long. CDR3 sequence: CASSFRGSTADTQYF. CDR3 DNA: TGTGCCAGCAGCTTCCGAGGGTCGACGGCAGATACGCAGTATTTT.

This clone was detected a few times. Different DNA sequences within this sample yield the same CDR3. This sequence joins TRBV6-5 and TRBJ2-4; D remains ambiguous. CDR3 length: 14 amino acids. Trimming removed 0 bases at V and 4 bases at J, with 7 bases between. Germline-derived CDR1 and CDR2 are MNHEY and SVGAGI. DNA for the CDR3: TGTGCCAGCAGTTACTCGAACAGTAAAAACATTCAGTACTTC. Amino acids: CASSYSNSKNIQYF.

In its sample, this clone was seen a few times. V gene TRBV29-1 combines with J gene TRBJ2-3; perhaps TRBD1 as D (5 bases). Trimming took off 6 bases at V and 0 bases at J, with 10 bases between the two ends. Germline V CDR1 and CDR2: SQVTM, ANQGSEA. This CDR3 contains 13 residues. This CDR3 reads CSVRTQSTDTQYF. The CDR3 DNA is TGCAGCGTCCGGACACAAAGCACAGATACGCAGTATTTT.

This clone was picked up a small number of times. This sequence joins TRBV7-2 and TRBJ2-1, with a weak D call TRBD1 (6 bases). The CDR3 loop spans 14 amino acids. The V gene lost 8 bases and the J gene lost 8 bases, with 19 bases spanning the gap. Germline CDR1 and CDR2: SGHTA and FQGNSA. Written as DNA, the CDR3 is TGTGCCAGCGACTTGACAGGAGCAGCCGATGAGCAGTTCTTC. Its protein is CASDLTGAADEQFF.

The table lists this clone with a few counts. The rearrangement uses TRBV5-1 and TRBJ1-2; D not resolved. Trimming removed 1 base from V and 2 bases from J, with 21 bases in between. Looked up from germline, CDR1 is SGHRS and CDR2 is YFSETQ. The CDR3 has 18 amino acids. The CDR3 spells CASSLTPGVPLRNYGYTF. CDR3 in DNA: TGCGCCAGCAGCTTGACCCCGGGAGTGCCCTTAAGAAACTATGGCTACACCTTC.

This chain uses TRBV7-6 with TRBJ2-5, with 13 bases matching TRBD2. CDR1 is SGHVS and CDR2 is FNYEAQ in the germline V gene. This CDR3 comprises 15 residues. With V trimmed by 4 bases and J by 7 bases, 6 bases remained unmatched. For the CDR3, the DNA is TGTGCCAGCAGCTCCACTAGCGGGGGGGCTTTGACCCAGTACTTC. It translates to CASSSTSGGALTQYF.

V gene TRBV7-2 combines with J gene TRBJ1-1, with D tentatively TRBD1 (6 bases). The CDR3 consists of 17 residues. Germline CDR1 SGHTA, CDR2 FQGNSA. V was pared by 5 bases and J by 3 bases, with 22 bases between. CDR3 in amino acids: CASSPRGAGEKYTEAFF. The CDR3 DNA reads TGTGCCAGCAGCCCTCGGGGGGCTGGGGAAAAGTACACTGAAGCTTTCTTT.

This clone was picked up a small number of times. The CDR3 sequence: CASSARLAGEFANTGELFF. Here the CDR3 DNA reads TGTGCCAGCAGCGCCAGACTAGCGGGAGAGTTCGCGAACACCGGGGAGCTGTTTTTT. This chain links TRBV9 with TRBJ2-2; TRBD2 matches at 12 bases. This CDR3 has 19 residues. The V gene's germline CDR1 is SGDLS and CDR2 YYNGEE. The ends lost 3 bases at V and 0 bases at J; junction bases unmatched: 9.

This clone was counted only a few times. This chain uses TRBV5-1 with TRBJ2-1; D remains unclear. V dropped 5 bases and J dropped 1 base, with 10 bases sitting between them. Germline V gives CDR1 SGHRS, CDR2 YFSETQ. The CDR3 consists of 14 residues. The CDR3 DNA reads TGCGCCAGCAGGCCGGGTTATTCCTACAATGAGCAGTTCTTC. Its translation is CASRPGYSYNEQFF.

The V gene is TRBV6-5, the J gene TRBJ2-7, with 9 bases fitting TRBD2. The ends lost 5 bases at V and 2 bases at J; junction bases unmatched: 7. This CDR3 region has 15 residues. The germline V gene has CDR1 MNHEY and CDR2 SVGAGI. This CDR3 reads CASSASGRRTYEQYF. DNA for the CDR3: TGTGCCAGCAGTGCCAGCGGGAGGCGTACCTACGAGCAGTACTTC.

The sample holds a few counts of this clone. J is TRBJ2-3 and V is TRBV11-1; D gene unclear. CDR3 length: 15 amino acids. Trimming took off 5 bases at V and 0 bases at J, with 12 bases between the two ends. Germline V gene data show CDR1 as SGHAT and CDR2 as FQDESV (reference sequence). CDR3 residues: CASSRSETSTDTQYF. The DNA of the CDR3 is TGTGCCAGCAGCCGGTCGGAGACGAGCACAGATACGCAGTATTTT.

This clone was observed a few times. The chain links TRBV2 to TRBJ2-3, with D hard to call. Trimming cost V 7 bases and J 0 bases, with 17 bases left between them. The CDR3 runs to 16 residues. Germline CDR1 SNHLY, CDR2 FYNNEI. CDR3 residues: CASTRVGQQSTDTQYF. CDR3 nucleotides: TGTGCCAGCACTCGAGTGGGCCAGCAAAGCACAGATACGCAGTATTTT.

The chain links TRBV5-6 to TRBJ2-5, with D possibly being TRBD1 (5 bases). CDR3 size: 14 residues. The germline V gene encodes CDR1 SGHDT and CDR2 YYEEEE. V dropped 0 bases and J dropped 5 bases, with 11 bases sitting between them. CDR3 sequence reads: CASSLGPGRETQYF. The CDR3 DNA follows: TGTGCCAGCAGCTTGGGTCCAGGGCGGGAGACCCAGTACTTC.

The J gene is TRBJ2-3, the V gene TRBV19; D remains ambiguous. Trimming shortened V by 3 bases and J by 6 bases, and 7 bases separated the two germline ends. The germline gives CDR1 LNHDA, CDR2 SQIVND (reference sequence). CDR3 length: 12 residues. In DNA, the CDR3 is TGTGCCAGTAGTATTGGACCGGATACGCAGTATTTT. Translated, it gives CASSIGPDTQYF. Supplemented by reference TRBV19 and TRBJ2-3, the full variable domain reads DGGITQSPKYLFRKEGQNVTLSCEQNLNHDAMYWYRQDPGQGLRLIYYSQIVNDFQKGDIAEGYSVSREKKESFPLTVTSAQKNPTAFYLCASSIGPDTQYFGPGTRLTVL.

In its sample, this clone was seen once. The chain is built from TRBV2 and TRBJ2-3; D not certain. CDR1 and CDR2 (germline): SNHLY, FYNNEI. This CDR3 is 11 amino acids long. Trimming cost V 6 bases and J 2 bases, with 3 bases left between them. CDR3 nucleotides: TGTGCCAGCAGAGCCACAGATACGCAGTATTTT. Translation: CASRATDTQYF.